The T cell receptor beta chain under discussion was sequenced for a study of post-analysis software for immune sequencing data. About the research overall: Several disease courses (relapsing-remitting, secondary progressive and progressive-relapsing) of multiple sclerosis were included.

TCR beta libraries were prepared from cDNA with unique molecular identifiers. Using its own MiXCR run on the PCR reads, TCRdb lists one record per CDR3 protein. The table has more than 350,000 distinct CDR3 sequences, less than 40% seen once. Overall study results and limits: Higher frequency in patients than in controls was seen for about five TRBV segments, with TRBV5-6, TRBV5-1 and TRBV20-1 among them. Comparison with controls showed significantly lower normalized Chao1 diversity in multiple sclerosis patients. Co-batched samples clustered tightly together by F measure.

The CDR3 runs 11 residues. V was shortened by 7 bases and J by 6 bases, with 12 bases between the two germline ends. Germline CDR1 and CDR2: DFQATT and SNEGSKA (reference sequence). Comment on this clonotype: The antigen is undetermined.

This TCR was recovered from a girl aged 2-10 years with multiple sclerosis. Sequenced: blood. J is TRBJ1-2 and V is TRBV20-1; no reliable D call. As DNA, the CDR3 is TGCAGTGTAGGTGACGGGAATGGCTACACCTTC. Its protein is CSVGDGNGYTF.